One sample yielded the 7 T cell receptor beta chains listed below, sequenced in a study of CD4 T cells in relation to SARS-CoV-2 and coronaviruses. Only in-frame clones appear in the TCRdb table, and some are missing; sequencing was by immunoSEQ multiplex PCR. Among roughly 20,000 clones listed, under 70% were seen once. Antigens of these TCRs are unknown. The unexposed donors gave CD4+ T cells in about 2010-2019, prior to COVID-19. Isolation of CD4+ T cells took place after less than 11 days in culture. The sequencing input was CD4+ T cells from PBMCs, cultured in vitro. The source is a human donor in good health.

This clone was picked up one time. The rearrangement links TRBV21-1 to TRBJ1-1. TRBV21-1 is a documented pseudogene. This CDR3 contains 13 residues. CDR3 sequence reads: CASSKARATEAFF. CDR3 coding DNA: TGTGCCAGCAGCAAAGCCCGGGCCACTGAAGCTTTCTTT.

J is TRBJ1-1 and V is TRBV29-1, with D hard to call. The V end lost 4 bases, the J end lost 7 bases, and 13 bases lay between the germline ends. CDR1 and CDR2 (germline): SQVTM, ANQGSEA. This CDR3 comprises 12 residues. For the CDR3, the DNA is TGCAGCGTTGTGGCAGACCCCTATGAAGCTTTCTTT. Protein sequence: CSVVADPYEAFF.

CDR3 amino acids: CASSQPLGGGADTQYF. As DNA, the CDR3 is TGTGCCAGCAGTCAACCGCTGGGGGGCGGCGCAGATACGCAGTATTTT. The V and J genes are TRBV5-6 and TRBJ2-3; D may correspond to TRBD1 or TRBD2 (6 bases each). Germline values: CDR1 SGHDT, CDR2 YYEEEE. This CDR3 has 16 residues. The ends were cut back, 5 bases at V and 4 bases at J, with 20 bases in the middle.

In this sample, this clone turned up a few times. The chain joins TRBV7-9 to TRBJ2-1; no clear D. Trimming removed 2 bases at V and 8 bases at J, with 10 bases between. The germline gives CDR1 SEHNR, CDR2 FQNEAQ (reference sequence). CDR3 length equals 13 residues. The CDR3 sequence is CASSLNDVHEQFF. The CDR3 region has the DNA TGTGCCAGCAGCTTAAACGATGTCCATGAGCAGTTCTTC.

V is TRBV6-5 and J is TRBJ1-2, with D possibly matching TRBD1 (6 bases). Germline lookup yields CDR1 MNHEY and CDR2 SVGAGI. The CDR3 is 15 amino acids. V lost 7 bases and J 1 base, leaving 16 bases between the germline ends. CDR3 coding DNA: TGTGCCAGCACTAAGGACAGCTCCGTTAACTATGGCTACACCTTC. Amino acids: CASTKDSSVNYGYTF.

The chain couples TRBV4-1 to TRBJ2-7; possibly TRBD2 for D (5 bases). The V end lost 2 bases, the J end lost 0 bases, and 11 bases lay between the germline ends. This CDR3 has 15 amino acids. CDR1 and CDR2 (germline): MGHRA, YSYEKL. The CDR3 spells CASSQIGILSYEQYF. CDR3 in DNA: TGCGCCAGCAGCCAAATCGGGATTCTCTCCTACGAGCAGTACTTC.

The chain is built from TRBV19 and TRBJ1-1, with TRBD1 as a possible D gene (5 bases). Trimming pared 5 bases from V and 0 bases from J, leaving 10 bases between. Germline CDR1 reads LNHDA; CDR2 reads SQIVND (reference sequence). CDR3 size: 14 residues. CDR3 coding DNA: TGTGCCAGTAGTTTGACAGCAATGAACACTGAAGCTTTCTTT. Protein product: CASSLTAMNTEAFF.